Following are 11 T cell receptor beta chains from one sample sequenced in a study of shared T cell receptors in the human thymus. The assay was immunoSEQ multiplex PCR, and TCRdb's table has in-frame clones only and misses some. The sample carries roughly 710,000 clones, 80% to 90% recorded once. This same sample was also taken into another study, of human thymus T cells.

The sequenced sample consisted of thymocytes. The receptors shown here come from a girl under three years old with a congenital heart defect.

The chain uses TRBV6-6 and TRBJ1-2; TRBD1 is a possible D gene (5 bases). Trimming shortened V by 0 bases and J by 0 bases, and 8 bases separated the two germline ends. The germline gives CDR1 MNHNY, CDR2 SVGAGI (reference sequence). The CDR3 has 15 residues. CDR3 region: CASSYSTRANYGYTF. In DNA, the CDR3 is TGTGCCAGCAGTTACTCGACCAGGGCTAACTATGGCTACACCTTC.

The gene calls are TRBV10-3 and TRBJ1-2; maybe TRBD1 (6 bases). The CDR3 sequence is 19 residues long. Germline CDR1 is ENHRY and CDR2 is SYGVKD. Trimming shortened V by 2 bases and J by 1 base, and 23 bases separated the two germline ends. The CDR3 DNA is TGTGCCATCAGTGAGCAAAAACGTGGACGGGGGGCGGATAACTATGGCTACACCTTC. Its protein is CAISEQKRGRGADNYGYTF.

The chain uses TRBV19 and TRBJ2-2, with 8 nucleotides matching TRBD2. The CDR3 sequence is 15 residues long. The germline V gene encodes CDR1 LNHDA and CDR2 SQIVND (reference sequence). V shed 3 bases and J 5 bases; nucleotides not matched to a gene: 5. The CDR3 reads CASSILGTRTGELFF. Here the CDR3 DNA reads TGTGCCAGTAGTATCTTGGGGACTAGGACCGGGGAGCTGTTTTTT.

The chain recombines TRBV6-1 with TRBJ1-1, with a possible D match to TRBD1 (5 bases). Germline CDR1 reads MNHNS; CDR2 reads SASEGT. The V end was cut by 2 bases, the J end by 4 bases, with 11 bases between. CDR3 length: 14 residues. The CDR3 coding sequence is TGTGCCAGCAGTGAAAACTTCGGGGGCACTGAAGCTTTCTTT. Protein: CASSENFGGTEAFF.

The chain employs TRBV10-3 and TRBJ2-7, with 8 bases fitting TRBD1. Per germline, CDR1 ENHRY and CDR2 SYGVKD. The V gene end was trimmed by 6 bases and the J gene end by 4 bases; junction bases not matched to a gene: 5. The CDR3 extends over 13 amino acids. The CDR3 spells CAISTGTGYEQYF. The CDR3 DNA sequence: TGTGCCATCAGCACAGGGACAGGATACGAGCAGTACTTC.

The DNA of the CDR3 is TGTGCCTCCCACCCCCGGACTAGCGGGGTGGAGGAGACCCAGTACTTC. Its translation: CASHPRTSGVEETQYF. The V and J genes are TRBV6-9 and TRBJ2-5; TRBD2 agrees at 12 bases. CDR1 is MNHGY and CDR2 is SVAAGI in the germline V gene. This CDR3 has 16 residues. Trimming cost V 11 bases and J 5 bases; bases outside gene matches: 15.

CDR3 region: CASSLAPAGRTDTQYF. The CDR3 DNA reads as TGTGCCAGCAGCTTGGCCCCTGCGGGGCGCACAGATACGCAGTATTTT. The chain is built from TRBV5-4 and TRBJ2-3; tentatively, D is TRBD2 (6 bases). The length of the CDR3 is 16 residues. Trimming took off 0 bases at V and 1 base at J, with 12 bases between the two ends. Germline-derived CDR1 and CDR2 are SGHNT and YYREEE (reference sequence). The full variable domain, rest sourced from reference TRBV5-4 and TRBJ2-3, is ETGVTQSPTHLIKTRGQQVTLRCSSQSGHNTVSWYQQALGQGPQFIFQYYREEENGRGNFPPRFSGLQFPNYSSELNVNALELDDSALYLCASSLAPAGRTDTQYFGPGTRLTVL.

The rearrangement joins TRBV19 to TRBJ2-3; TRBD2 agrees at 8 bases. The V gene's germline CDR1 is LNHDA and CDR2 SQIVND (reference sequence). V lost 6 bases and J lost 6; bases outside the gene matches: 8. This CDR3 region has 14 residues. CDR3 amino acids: CASRDRGGPDTQYF. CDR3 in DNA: TGTGCCAGTAGAGATCGGGGGGGGCCGGATACGCAGTATTTT.

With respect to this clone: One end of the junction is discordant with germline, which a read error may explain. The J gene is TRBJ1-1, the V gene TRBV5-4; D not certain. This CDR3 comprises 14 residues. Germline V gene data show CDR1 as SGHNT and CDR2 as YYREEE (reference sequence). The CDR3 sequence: CASSLRTRDTEAFF. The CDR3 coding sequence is TGCGCCAGCAGCCTTAGGACTAGAGACACTGAAGCTTTCTTT.

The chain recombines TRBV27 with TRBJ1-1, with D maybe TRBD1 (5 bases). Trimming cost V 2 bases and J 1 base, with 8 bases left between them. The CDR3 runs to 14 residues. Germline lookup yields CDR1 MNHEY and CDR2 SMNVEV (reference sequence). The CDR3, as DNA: TGTGCCAGCAGTTTAGGAGGGACGAACACTGAAGCTTTCTTT. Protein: CASSLGGTNTEAFF.

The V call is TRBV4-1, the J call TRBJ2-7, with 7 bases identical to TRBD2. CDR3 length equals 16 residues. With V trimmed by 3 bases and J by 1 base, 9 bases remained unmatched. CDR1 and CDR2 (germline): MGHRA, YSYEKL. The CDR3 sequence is CASSQVAGPGSYEQYF. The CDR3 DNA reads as TGCGCCAGCAGCCAGGTAGCGGGCCCTGGTTCCTACGAGCAGTACTTC.